There are a few counts of the clone carrying this T cell receptor (beta chain). Its antigen is not known. A multiplex PCR was run with 60 Vbeta primers and 13 Jbeta primers. Data came from immunoSEQ multiplex PCR; TCRdb stores just in-frame clones and leaves some out. The table includes 90,000 to 110,000 clones, about 13% detected once. Germline V CDR1 and CDR2: WNHNN, SYGVQD (reference sequence). The CDR3 runs 17 residues. The germline V and J ends were trimmed by 5 bases and 3 bases, with 21 bases remaining between them. This record belongs to a study of cytomegalovirus exposure and HLA in healthy donors. Study-wide points: Cytomegalovirus association was assigned to more than 150 TCR beta chains. It was confirmed in vitro that a few of the CMV-associated chains were specific for CMV antigens. Sequencing likely caused a cluster of highly shared sequence variants. 87-base-pair reads could not separate some V segments, including TRBV6-2 and TRBV6-3.

This sequence joins TRBV10-1 and TRBJ2-3; D perhaps matches TRBD2 (5 bases). The clonotype was recovered from a man in his forties or fifties in good health and CMV-seropositive. Sequencing was done on a sample of PBMCs. The CDR3 DNA is TGCGCCAGCAGTTCTAGCCCGGGCCGAACTCCGACAGATACGCAGTATTTT. Amino acid sequence: CASSSSPGRTPTDTQYF.